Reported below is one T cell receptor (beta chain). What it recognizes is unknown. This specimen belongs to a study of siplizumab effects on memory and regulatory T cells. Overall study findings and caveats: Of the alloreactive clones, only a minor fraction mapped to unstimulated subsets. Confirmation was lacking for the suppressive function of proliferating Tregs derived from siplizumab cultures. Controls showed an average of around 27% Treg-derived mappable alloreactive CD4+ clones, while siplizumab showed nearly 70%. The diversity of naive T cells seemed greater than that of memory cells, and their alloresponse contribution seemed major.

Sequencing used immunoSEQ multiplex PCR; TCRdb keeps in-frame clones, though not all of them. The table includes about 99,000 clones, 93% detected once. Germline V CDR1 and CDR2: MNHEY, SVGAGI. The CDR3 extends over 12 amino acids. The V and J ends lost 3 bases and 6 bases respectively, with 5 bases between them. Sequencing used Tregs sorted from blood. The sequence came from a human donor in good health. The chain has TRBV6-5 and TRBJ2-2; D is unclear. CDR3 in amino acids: CASSYLAGELFF. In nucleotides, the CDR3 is TGTGCCAGCAGTTATTTAGCCGGGGAGCTGTTTTTT.